This T cell receptor (beta chain) comes out of a study of cytomegalovirus exposure and HLA in healthy donors. Whole-study findings and limits: Several top significant clusters appeared, in a later analysis, to be linked to common viral pathogens. In a later analysis, compared with equally common non-associated chains, HLA-associated beta chains were more expanded. Overall, roughly 170 TCR beta chains were annotated as cytomegalovirus-associated.

Trimming shortened V by 4 bases and J by 9 bases, and 19 bases separated the two germline ends. This CDR3 region has 13 residues. The germline gives CDR1 GTSNPN, CDR2 SVGIG (reference sequence). Researchers ran the PCR with 60 Vbeta and 13 Jbeta primers. Using immunoSEQ multiplex PCR, the repertoire was profiled, and TCRdb retains in-frame clones only, with some absent. The repertoire holds 100,000 to 150,000 clones, with under 12% as singletons. Points on this clone: Its antigen is still unknown.

The sequence derives from a woman aged 18-29 years in good health and CMV-seropositive. V and J are TRBV30 and TRBJ2-7, with D uncertain. Sequencing was done on a sample of PBMCs. CDR3: CAWTGRIFTRQYF. The DNA for the CDR3 is TGTGCCTGGACAGGCCGGATCTTTACGAGGCAGTACTTC.